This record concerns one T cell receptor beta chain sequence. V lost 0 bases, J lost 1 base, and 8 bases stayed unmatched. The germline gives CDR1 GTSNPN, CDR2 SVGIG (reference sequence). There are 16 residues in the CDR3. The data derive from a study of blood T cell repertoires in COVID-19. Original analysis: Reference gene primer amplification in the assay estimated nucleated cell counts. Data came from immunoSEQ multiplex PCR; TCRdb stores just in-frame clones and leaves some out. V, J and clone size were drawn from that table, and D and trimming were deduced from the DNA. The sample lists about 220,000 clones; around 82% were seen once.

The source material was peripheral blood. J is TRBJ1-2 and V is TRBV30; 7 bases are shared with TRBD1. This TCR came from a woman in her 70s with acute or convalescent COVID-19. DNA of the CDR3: TGTGCCTGGAGTGTACCCACGCGGGACAGTAACTATGGCTACACCTTC. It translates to CAWSVPTRDSNYGYTF.